This T cell receptor (beta chain) emerged from a study of control samples from healthy donors and cancer patients. With 3 bases removed from V and 5 bases from J, the gap between germline ends came to 8 bases. Germline V gene sequence: CDR1 SGHVS, CDR2 FNYEAQ. The CDR3 consists of 13 residues. TCRdb's copy holds only in-frame clones and misses some; the assay was immunoSEQ multiplex PCR. The table has approximately 66,000 clones, almost 90% seen once. Material for sequencing was PBMCs. The V gene is TRBV7-6, the J gene TRBJ1-5; a possible D gene is TRBD1 (5 bases). This sequence was found in a man in his 60s with colorectal cancer. This CDR3 reads CASSLGQHQPQHF. The CDR3 DNA is TGTGCCAGCAGCTTGGGGCAACATCAGCCCCAGCATTTT.